This record covers a single TCR beta chain. This entry comes from a study of early T cells in non-severe SARS-CoV-2 infection. At the level of the study: Chains were not paired, and sequencing was done on bulk RNA from unsorted whole blood.

Unique molecular identifiers (one per individual cDNA molecule) were attached. TCRdb called the 5' RACE reads again in MiXCR, with one record for every CDR3 protein. The table has roughly 93,000 distinct CDR3 sequences, about 14% seen once. The sequence was obtained from an adult who was a healthcare worker with PCR-confirmed SARS-CoV-2 infection or an uninfected control (not recorded which). The sample comprised whole blood.

Here the CDR3 reads CASNVNRVPDTQYF. CDR3 DNA: TGTGCCAGCAACGTCAATAGGGTCCCAGATACGCAGTATTTT. The chain is built from TRBV11-1 and TRBJ2-3; D is uncertain. Germline CDR1 is SGHAT and CDR2 is FQDESV (reference sequence). V dropped 7 bases and J dropped 4 bases, with 15 bases sitting between them. The CDR3 runs 14 residues.